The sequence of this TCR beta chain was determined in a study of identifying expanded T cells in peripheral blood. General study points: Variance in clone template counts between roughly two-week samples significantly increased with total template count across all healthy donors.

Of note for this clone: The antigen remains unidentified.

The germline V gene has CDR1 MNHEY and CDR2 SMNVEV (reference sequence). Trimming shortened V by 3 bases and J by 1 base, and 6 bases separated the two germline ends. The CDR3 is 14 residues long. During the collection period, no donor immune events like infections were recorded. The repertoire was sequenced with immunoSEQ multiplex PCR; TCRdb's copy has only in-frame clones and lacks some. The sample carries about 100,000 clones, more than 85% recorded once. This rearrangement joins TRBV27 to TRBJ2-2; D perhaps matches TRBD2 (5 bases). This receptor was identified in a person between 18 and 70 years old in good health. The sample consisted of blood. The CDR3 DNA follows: TGTGCCAGCAGTTTCGGACTGAACACCGGGGAGCTGTTTTTT. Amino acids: CASSFGLNTGELFF.